This entry lists 32 T cell receptor beta chains sequenced from one sample in a study of blood T cells in healthy people across ages. A second roughly 6 to 12 cycle PCR used barcoded and J-beta primers. TCRdb ran MiXCR on the 5' RACE reads and lists one entry per CDR3 protein. The profile covers about 720,000 distinct CDR3 sequences, with roughly 20% appearing a single time and 20% to 25% taken by the ten largest. Sequencing used blood. The origin of the receptors is a man in his sixties or seventies in good health.

This clonotype was seen a few times. V usage is TRBV28 and J usage is TRBJ2-1; D perhaps matches TRBD1 (5 bases). There are 16 residues in the CDR3. Per germline, CDR1 MDHEN and CDR2 SYDVKM. V was cut by 4 bases and J by 4 bases, with 17 bases left in between. CDR3 sequence: CASSSPTALGYNEQFF. DNA of the CDR3: TGTGCCAGCAGTTCCCCGACAGCGTTGGGGTACAATGAGCAGTTCTTC.

This rearrangement joins TRBV7-8 to TRBJ2-5; D uncertain. This CDR3 contains 11 residues. Germline V lookup: CDR1 SGHVS, CDR2 FQNEAQ. Trimming removed 5 bases from V and 5 bases from J, with 6 bases in between. The CDR3 protein is CASSVYETQYF. The CDR3 region has the DNA TGTGCCAGCAGCGTCTACGAGACCCAGTACTTC.

This sequence joins TRBV28 and TRBJ2-7; the match to TRBD2 covers 8 bases. In germline, CDR1 is MDHEN, CDR2 SYDVKM. The CDR3 is 17 amino acids. The trim removed 7 bases at V and 2 bases at J, leaving 16 bases unmatched. CDR3 in amino acids: CASMGRVASGGAYEQYF. The CDR3 region has the DNA TGTGCCAGCATGGGGAGAGTCGCAAGCGGGGGCGCCTACGAGCAGTACTTC.

This clonotype was recorded a few times. The chain links TRBV7-7 to TRBJ2-5; D gene unclear. The end of the DNA is better explained by TRBJ2-1, so the J call may be wrong. From germline, CDR1 is SSHAT and CDR2 FNYEAQ (reference sequence). The CDR3 covers 13 residues. The chain's CDR3 is CASSLFGPDEQFF. The DNA of the CDR3 is TGTGCCAGCAGCTTATTCGGGCCCGATGAGCAGTTCTTC.

This chain uses TRBV11-2 with TRBJ1-3, with D possibly matching TRBD1 (6 bases). Germline loops: CDR1 SGHAT, CDR2 FQNNGV. The CDR3 is 16 residues long. The V end was cut by 1 base, the J end by 1 base, with 11 bases between. The CDR3 DNA follows: TGTGCCAGCAGCTTAGTCTGGGGGGCATCTGGAAACACCATATATTTT. Residues: CASSLVWGASGNTIYF. Looking up the rest from reference TRBV11-2 and TRBJ1-3 gives the full variable domain: EAGVAQSPRYKIIEKRQSVAFWCNPISGHATLYWYQQILGQGPKLLIQFQNNGVVDDSQLPKDRFSAERLKGVDSTLKIQPAKLEDSAVYLCASSLVWGASGNTIYFGEGSWLTVV.

The genes are TRBV4-1 and TRBJ2-5, with 12 positions matching TRBD2. The J call could be wrong; TRBJ2-7 is a better fit for the DNA end. This CDR3 has 15 amino acids. From germline, CDR1 is MGHRA and CDR2 YSYEKL. The CDR3 sequence: CASSQEPGLAGEQYF. CDR3 DNA sequence: TGCGCCAGCAGCCAAGAGCCGGGACTAGCGGGCGAGCAGTACTTC.

This clonotype has a handful of counts. The chain joins TRBV14 to TRBJ2-7, with 7 bases identical to TRBD1. The V gene end was trimmed by 1 base and the J gene end by 2 bases; junction bases not matched to a gene: 2. Germline V CDR1 and CDR2: SGHDN, FVKESK. CDR3 length: 14 residues. DNA for the CDR3: TGTGCCAGCAGCCAAGCGGGACAGACCTACGAGCAGTACTTC. Protein: CASSQAGQTYEQYF.

V gene TRBV12-3 or TRBV12-4 combines with J gene TRBJ2-3; 9 bases are a match to TRBD1. This CDR3 region has 16 residues. Trimming cost V 1 base and J 6 bases; bases outside gene matches: 8. Here the CDR3 reads CASSLGRDRVHDTQYF. CDR3 DNA: TGTGCCAGCAGTTTAGGCCGGGACAGGGTTCATGATACGCAGTATTTT.

This clonotype has a handful of counts. The chain carries TRBV3-1 and TRBJ1-1; no clear D. CDR3 length equals 13 residues. Trimming removed 0 bases from V and 11 bases from J, with 13 bases in between. Germline V gene data show CDR1 as LGHDT and CDR2 as YNNKEL (reference sequence). The CDR3 protein is CASSQEGRRWAFF. The CDR3 nucleotides read TGTGCCAGCAGCCAAGAGGGTCGTAGGTGGGCTTTCTTT.

The V gene is TRBV18, the J gene TRBJ2-5, with a tentative D call TRBD1 (6 bases). The V gene's germline CDR1 is KGHSH and CDR2 LQKENI. The CDR3 has 14 residues. Trimming took 2 bases from V and 1 from J, leaving 8 bases between them. The DNA of the CDR3 is TGTGCCAGCTCACCATTGGACAGCCAAGAGACCCAGTACTTC. Translation gives CASSPLDSQETQYF.

The V gene is TRBV7-6, the J gene TRBJ1-5, with TRBD1 as a possible D gene (6 bases). The ends were cut back, 0 bases at V and 5 bases at J, with 8 bases in the middle. The CDR3 sequence is 14 residues long. From germline, CDR1 is SGHVS and CDR2 FNYEAQ. This chain's CDR3 is CASSLAQGDQPQHF. CDR3 nucleotide sequence: TGTGCCAGCAGCTTAGCACAGGGCGATCAGCCCCAGCATTTT.

The sample holds a few counts of this clonotype. The chain employs TRBV20-1 and TRBJ2-6, with TRBD1 matching 8 bases. Trimming took 5 bases from V and 2 from J; bases not matched to a gene: 8. The CDR3 contains 16 residues. Germline V gene lookup returns CDR1 DFQATT and CDR2 SNEGSKA (reference sequence). CDR3 nucleotide sequence: TGCAGTGCTCAAGAGACAGGGGCGGCTGGGGCCAACGTCCTGACTTTC. It specifies CSAQETGAAGANVLTF.

This clonotype has a handful of counts. This rearrangement joins TRBV3-1 to TRBJ2-3, with a possible D match to TRBD1 (6 bases). The CDR3 totals 16 residues. Germline assignment: CDR1 LGHDT and CDR2 YNNKEL (reference sequence). V was cut by 7 bases and J by 2 bases, with 19 bases left in between. This chain's CDR3 is CASTPEGVLTTDTQYF. The CDR3 DNA reads as TGTGCCAGCACTCCAGAGGGGGTTTTAACCACAGATACGCAGTATTTT.

This clonotype was seen ten or more times. The V gene is TRBV12-5, the J gene TRBJ2-5; TRBD2 matches at 13 bases. The trim removed 7 bases at V and 0 bases at J, leaving 5 bases unmatched. The CDR3 loop spans 16 amino acids. Germline CDR1 LGHNT, CDR2 FRNRAP. The CDR3 region has the DNA TGTGCTAGTGCACTAGCGGGAGGGGGAGACCAAGAGACCCAGTACTTC. It encodes CASALAGGGDQETQYF.

This clonotype occurred a few times. The V call is TRBV6-1, the J call TRBJ2-2; D may be TRBD1 (5 bases). The CDR3 has 13 residues. V was trimmed by 8 bases and J by 6 bases, leaving 13 bases between them. Germline values: CDR1 MNHNS, CDR2 SASEGT. The CDR3 nucleotides read TGTGCCAGCCGGGCAGGGCGCGCCGGGGAGCTGTTTTTT. As protein: CASRAGRAGELFF.

This clonotype was seen a few times. The rearrangement uses TRBV6-6 and TRBJ2-5; 8 nucleotides agree with TRBD2. The CDR3 consists of 14 residues. J lost 4 bases, V lost 7 bases, and 8 bases had no gene match. The V gene's germline CDR1 is MNHNY and CDR2 SVGAGI (reference sequence). The CDR3 sequence is CASKLSGSGETQYF. The CDR3 DNA follows: TGTGCCAGCAAACTAAGCGGGAGTGGAGAGACCCAGTACTTC.

This rearrangement joins TRBV2 to TRBJ1-4; 8 bases are a match to TRBD1. This CDR3 is built from 14 residues. The germline gives CDR1 SNHLY, CDR2 FYNNEI. V trimming: 5 bases; J trimming: 10 bases; junction bases outside the gene matches: 9. The DNA for the CDR3 is TGTGCCAGCAGTTACTCAACAGGGGGACGAAAACTGTTTTTT. Encoded protein: CASSYSTGGRKLFF.

V is TRBV5-1 and J is TRBJ2-7; 8 bases map to TRBD2. The length of the CDR3 is 15 residues. Germline loops: CDR1 SGHRS, CDR2 YFSETQ. V trimming: 4 bases; J trimming: 3 bases; junction bases outside the gene matches: 9. The CDR3 loop reads CASSTSGGNDYEQYF. For the CDR3, the DNA is TGCGCCAGCAGCACTAGCGGTGGGAATGACTACGAGCAGTACTTC.

This clonotype was seen a few times. The chain joins TRBV6-6 to TRBJ1-4; possibly TRBD1 for D (6 bases). V gave up 6 bases and J gave up 7 bases, with 15 bases separating them. Germline V gene data show CDR1 as MNHNY and CDR2 as SVGAGI (reference sequence). The CDR3 loop spans 14 amino acids. CDR3 amino acids: CASRAQGRGEKLFF. The CDR3 DNA sequence: TGTGCCAGCAGGGCACAGGGACGGGGTGAAAAACTGTTTTTT.

This chain joins TRBV27 and TRBJ2-1; D remains ambiguous. V was pared by 2 bases and J by 0 bases, with 8 bases between. CDR1 is MNHEY, CDR2 SMNVEV, per germline (reference sequence). CDR3 length: 15 amino acids. The CDR3: CASSLRRTSYNEQFF. The CDR3 DNA is TGTGCCAGCAGTTTACGTAGAACCTCCTACAATGAGCAGTTCTTC.

J is TRBJ2-3 and V is TRBV4-1, with D maybe TRBD1 (5 bases). Looked up from germline, CDR1 is MGHRA and CDR2 is YSYEKL. Trimming shortened V by 5 bases and J by 2 bases, and 11 bases separated the two germline ends. The CDR3 length is 14 residues. The CDR3 DNA reads TGCGCCAGCAGCAATGACAGCCACACAGATACGCAGTATTTT. Protein: CASSNDSHTDTQYF.

The V call is TRBV5-1, the J call TRBJ2-2; TRBD2 matches 7 bases. This CDR3 spans 16 amino acids. Germline loops: CDR1 SGHRS, CDR2 YFSETQ. After removal of 4 bases from V and 4 bases from J, the junction contained 10 bases not matched to a gene. CDR3 residues: CASSMEPSGPTGELFF. The CDR3 DNA sequence: TGCGCCAGCAGCATGGAACCTAGCGGCCCCACCGGGGAGCTGTTTTTT.

There are a few counts of this clonotype. J is TRBJ2-2 and V is TRBV5-5, with D possibly matching TRBD2 (6 bases). The germline V gene has CDR1 SGHKS and CDR2 YYEKEE (reference sequence). The length of the CDR3 is 16 residues. V dropped 6 bases and J dropped 5 bases, with 20 bases sitting between them. CDR3 sequence reads: CASTDGRVAGTGELFF. The CDR3 DNA reads TGTGCCAGCACCGATGGACGGGTGGCGGGGACCGGGGAGCTGTTTTTT.

The J gene is TRBJ1-1, the V gene TRBV6-5, with D maybe TRBD1 (5 bases). Germline CDR1 reads MNHEY; CDR2 reads SVGAGI. The V gene lost 1 base and the J gene lost 5 bases, with 8 bases spanning the gap. This CDR3 comprises 13 residues. This CDR3 reads CASSYFDSTEAFF. CDR3 DNA sequence: TGTGCCAGCAGTTACTTTGACAGTACTGAAGCTTTCTTT.

The chain has TRBV20-1 and TRBJ1-5; D may be TRBD1 (6 bases). V lost 6 bases and J 4 bases, leaving 10 bases between the germline ends. The CDR3 loop spans 12 amino acids. Germline V gene lookup returns CDR1 DFQATT and CDR2 SNEGSKA (reference sequence). In nucleotides, the CDR3 is TGCAGTGCATGGACAGCAAATCAGCCCCAGCATTTT. Encoded protein: CSAWTANQPQHF.

For this clonotype: A much larger clone differs by one base, so this may be a read error. This sequence joins TRBV12-3 or TRBV12-4 and TRBJ2-1; 9 bases match TRBD2. The CDR3 consists of 15 residues. V was clipped by 5 bases and J by 0 bases; unmatched bases: 2. The CDR3 nucleotides read TGTGCCAGCAGTATTAGCGGGAGCTCCTACAATGAGCAGTTCTTC. It translates to CASSISGSSYNEQFF.

This clonotype was detected a few times. The rearrangement uses TRBV20-1 and TRBJ2-7, with 9 bases identical to TRBD2. The V gene's germline CDR1 is DFQATT and CDR2 SNEGSKA (reference sequence). The CDR3 totals 13 residues. CDR3 protein: CRVLASGIGEQYF. In DNA form, the CDR3 reads TGCAGGGTCTTAGCTAGCGGGATTGGCGAGCAGTACTTC.

This clonotype has only a few counts. The V gene is TRBV12-3 or TRBV12-4, the J gene TRBJ2-5; 8 positions agree with TRBD2. The DNA end lines up better with TRBJ2-7; the J call may be wrong. The CDR3 is 14 residues long. Here the CDR3 reads CASSPGAGGAEQYF. The CDR3 nucleotides are TGTGCCAGCAGCCCAGGGGCGGGGGGCGCCGAGCAGTACTTC.

The rearrangement uses TRBV5-1 and TRBJ2-5; 7 bases agree with TRBD1. The J call may be faulty, since TRBJ2-1 better matches the DNA end. Germline V gene data show CDR1 as SGHRS and CDR2 as YFSETQ. The CDR3 is 14 amino acids. CDR3 amino acids: CASSIGQVGNEQFF. Written as DNA, the CDR3 is TGCGCCAGCAGCATCGGACAGGTCGGCAATGAGCAGTTCTTC.

This clonotype has a count of ten or more. The chain has TRBV20-1 and TRBJ1-1, with D perhaps matching TRBD1 (5 bases). Trimming removed 1 base at V and 3 bases at J, with 15 bases between. CDR3 length: 15 amino acids. CDR1 is DFQATT, CDR2 SNEGSKA, per germline (reference sequence). DNA of the CDR3: TGCAGTGCTAGAGTCATGGGGCGGGGGGACACTGAAGCTTTCTTT. Translating gives CSARVMGRGDTEAFF.

The chain couples TRBV5-1 to TRBJ2-5; D remains unclear. Germline lookup yields CDR1 SGHRS and CDR2 YFSETQ. Between the trimmed V and J ends, which lost 4 bases and 1 base, there was a span of 14 bases. CDR3 size: 15 residues. CDR3 in amino acids: CASSPHSRVQETQYF. CDR3 coding DNA: TGCGCCAGCAGCCCCCACTCCCGAGTCCAAGAGACCCAGTACTTC.

This clonotype was counted between two and nine times. The chain couples TRBV7-9 to TRBJ1-1; tentatively, D is TRBD1 (6 bases). This CDR3 contains 16 residues. Trimming took 4 bases from V and 0 from J, leaving 15 bases between them. The germline V gene encodes CDR1 SEHNR and CDR2 FQNEAQ (reference sequence). For the CDR3, the DNA is TGTGCCAGCAGCTGGGAAAGGACAGCTTTGAACACTGAAGCTTTCTTT. As protein: CASSWERTALNTEAFF.